This T cell receptor (beta chain) was sequenced for a study of blood T cells in healthy people across ages. With a J-beta primer mix and a sample-barcoded 5' primer, a second PCR ran roughly 6 to 11 cycles. Every cDNA was tagged by a template-switch adaptor with 12 random nucleotides. TCRdb reanalysed the 5' RACE reads using MiXCR and keeps one entry per CDR3 protein. In the table there are some 1.4 million distinct CDR3 sequences, approximately 42% of which are singletons. Russia was home to the donors, healthy Caucasian individuals aged 6 to 90. Total RNA was extracted at no less than 6 micrograms per sample. V was shortened by 2 bases and J by 2 bases, with 9 bases between the two germline ends. CDR1 SGHRS and CDR2 YFSETQ come from the germline V gene. The CDR3 length is 14 residues.

Sequencing was done on a sample of blood. This sequence joins TRBV5-1 and TRBJ2-3; D remains unclear. This clonotype was sampled from a woman in her late teens or twenties in good health. The DNA for the CDR3 is TGCGCCAGCAGCTTCTCCCCCAACACAGATACGCAGTATTTT. Translation gives CASSFSPNTDTQYF. Combining the CDR3 with reference TRBV5-1 and TRBJ2-3 gives the whole variable domain KAGVTQTPRYLIKTRGQQVTLSCSPISGHRSVSWYQQTPGQGLQFLFEYFSETQRNKGNFPGRFSGRQFSNSRSEMNVSTLELGDSALYLCASSFSPNTDTQYFGPGTRLTVL.